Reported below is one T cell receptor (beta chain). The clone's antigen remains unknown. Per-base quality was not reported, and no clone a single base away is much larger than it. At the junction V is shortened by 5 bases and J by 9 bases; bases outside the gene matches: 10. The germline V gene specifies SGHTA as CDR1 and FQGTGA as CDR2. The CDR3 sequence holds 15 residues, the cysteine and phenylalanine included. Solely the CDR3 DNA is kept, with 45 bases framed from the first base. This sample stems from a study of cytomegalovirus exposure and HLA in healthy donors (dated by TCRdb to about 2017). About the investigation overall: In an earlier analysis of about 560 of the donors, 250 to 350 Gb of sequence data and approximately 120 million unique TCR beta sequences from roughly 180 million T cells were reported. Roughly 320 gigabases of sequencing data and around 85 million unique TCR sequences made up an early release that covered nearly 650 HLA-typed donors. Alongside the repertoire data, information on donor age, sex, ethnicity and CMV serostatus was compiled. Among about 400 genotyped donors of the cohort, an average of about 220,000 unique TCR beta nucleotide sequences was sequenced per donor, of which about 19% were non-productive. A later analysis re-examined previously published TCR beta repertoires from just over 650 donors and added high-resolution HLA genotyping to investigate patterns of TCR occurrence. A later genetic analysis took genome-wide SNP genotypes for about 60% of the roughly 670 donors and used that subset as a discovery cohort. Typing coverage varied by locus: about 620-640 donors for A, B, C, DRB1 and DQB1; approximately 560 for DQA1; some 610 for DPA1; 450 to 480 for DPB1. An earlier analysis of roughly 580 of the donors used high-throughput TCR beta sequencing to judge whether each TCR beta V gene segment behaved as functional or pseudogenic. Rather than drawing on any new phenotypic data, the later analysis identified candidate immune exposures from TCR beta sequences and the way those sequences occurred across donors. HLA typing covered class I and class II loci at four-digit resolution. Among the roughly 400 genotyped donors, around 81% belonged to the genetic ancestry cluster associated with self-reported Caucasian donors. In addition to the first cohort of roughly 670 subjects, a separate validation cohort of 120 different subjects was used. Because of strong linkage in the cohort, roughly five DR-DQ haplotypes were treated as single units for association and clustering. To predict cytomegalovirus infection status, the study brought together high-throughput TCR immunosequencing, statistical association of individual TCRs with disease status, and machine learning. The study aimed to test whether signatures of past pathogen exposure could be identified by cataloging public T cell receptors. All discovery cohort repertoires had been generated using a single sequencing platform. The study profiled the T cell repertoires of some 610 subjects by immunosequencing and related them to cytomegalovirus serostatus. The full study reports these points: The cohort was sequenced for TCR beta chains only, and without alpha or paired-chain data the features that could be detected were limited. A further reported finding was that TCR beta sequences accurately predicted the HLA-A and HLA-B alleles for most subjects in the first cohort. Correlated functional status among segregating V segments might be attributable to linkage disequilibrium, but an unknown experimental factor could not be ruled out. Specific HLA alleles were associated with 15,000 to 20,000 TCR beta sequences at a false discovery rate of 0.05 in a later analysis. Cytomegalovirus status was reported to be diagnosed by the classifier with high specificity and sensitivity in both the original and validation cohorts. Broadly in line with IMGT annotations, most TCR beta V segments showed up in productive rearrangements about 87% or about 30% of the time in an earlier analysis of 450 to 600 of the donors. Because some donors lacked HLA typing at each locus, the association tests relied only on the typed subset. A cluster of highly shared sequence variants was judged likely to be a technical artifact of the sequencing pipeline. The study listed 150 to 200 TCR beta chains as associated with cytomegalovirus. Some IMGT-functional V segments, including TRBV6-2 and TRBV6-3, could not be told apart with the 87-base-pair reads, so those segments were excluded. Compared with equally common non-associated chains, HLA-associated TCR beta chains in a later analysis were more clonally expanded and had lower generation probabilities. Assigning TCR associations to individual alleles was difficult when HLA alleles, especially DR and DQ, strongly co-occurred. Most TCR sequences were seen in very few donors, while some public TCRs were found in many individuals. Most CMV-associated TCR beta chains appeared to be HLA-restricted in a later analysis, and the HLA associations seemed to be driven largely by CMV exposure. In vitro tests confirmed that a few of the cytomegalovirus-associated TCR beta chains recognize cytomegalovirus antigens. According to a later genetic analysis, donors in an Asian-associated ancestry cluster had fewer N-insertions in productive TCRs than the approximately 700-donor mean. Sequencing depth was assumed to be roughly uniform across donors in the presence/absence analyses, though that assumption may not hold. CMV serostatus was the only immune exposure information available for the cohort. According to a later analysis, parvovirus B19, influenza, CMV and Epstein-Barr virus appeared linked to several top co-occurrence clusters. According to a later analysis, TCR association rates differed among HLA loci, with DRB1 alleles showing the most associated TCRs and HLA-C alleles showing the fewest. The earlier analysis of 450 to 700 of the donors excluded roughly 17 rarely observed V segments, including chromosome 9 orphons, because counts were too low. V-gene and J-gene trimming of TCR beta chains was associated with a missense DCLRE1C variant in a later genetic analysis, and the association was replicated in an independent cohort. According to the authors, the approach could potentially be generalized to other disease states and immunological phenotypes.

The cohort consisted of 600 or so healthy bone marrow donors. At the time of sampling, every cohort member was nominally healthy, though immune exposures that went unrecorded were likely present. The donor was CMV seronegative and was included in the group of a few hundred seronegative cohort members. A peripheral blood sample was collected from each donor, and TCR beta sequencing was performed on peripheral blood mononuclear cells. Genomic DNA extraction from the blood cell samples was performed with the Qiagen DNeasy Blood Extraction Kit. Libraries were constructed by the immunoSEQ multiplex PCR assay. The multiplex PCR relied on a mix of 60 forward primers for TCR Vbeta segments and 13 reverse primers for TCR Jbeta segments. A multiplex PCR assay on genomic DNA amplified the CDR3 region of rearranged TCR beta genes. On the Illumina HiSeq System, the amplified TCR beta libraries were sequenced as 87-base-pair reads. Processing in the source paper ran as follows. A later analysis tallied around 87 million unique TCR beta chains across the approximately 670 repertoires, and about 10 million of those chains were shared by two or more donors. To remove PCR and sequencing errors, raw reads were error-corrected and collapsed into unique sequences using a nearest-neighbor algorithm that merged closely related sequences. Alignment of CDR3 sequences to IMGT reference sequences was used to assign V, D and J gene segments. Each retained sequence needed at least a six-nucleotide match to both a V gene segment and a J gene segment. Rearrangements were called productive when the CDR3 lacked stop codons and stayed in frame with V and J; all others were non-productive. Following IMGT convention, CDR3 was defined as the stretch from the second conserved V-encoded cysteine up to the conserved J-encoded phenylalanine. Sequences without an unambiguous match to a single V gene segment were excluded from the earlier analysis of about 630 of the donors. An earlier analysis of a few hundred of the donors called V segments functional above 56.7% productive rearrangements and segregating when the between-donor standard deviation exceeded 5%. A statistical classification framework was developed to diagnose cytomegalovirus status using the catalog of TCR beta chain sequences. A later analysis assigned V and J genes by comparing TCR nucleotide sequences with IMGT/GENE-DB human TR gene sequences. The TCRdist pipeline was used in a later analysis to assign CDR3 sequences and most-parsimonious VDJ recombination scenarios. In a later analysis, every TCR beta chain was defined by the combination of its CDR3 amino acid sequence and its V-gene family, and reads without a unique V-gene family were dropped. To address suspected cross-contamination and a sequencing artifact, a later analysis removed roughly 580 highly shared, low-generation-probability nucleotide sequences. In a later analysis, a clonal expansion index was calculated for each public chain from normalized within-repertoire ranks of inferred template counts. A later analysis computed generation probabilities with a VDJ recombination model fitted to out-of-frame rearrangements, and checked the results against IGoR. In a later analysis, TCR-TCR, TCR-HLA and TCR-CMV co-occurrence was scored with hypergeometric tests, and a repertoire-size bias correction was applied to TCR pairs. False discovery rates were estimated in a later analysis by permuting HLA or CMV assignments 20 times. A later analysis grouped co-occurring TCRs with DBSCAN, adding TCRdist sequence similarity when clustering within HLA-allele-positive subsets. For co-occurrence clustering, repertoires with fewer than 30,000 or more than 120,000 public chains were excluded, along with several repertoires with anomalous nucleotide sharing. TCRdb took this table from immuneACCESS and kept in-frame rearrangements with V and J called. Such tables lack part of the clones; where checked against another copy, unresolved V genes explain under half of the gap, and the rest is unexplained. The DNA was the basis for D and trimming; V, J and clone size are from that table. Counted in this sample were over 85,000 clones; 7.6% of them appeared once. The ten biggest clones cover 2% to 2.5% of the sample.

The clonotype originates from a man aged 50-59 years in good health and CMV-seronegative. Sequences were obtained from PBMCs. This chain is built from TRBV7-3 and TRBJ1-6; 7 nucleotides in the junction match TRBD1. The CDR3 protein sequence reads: CASSPTGALSSPLHF. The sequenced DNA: TGTGCCAGCAGCCCAACAGGGGCCCTAAGTTCACCCCTCCACTTT.